Following are 27 T cell receptor beta chains from one sample sequenced in a study of radiotherapy plus CTLA-4 blockade in lung cancer. Clones were sequenced by immunoSEQ multiplex PCR, and TCRdb holds only the in-frame ones, with some missing. The sample shows tens of thousands of clones, roughly three quarters of them seen only once. Specimen: peripheral blood, collected from a patient treated with radiotherapy plus ipilimumab. The receptors originated from a human donor with non-small cell lung cancer who had stable disease on radiotherapy plus ipilimumab.

This clone was observed a few times. The genes are TRBV28 and TRBJ2-4; D possibly corresponds to TRBD2 (5 bases). The germline V gene encodes CDR1 MDHEN and CDR2 SYDVKM. V lost 6 bases, J lost 0 bases, and 9 bases lay in between. The CDR3 has 14 residues. CDR3 coding DNA: TGTGCCAGCAGGAAGCGGCTAGCCAAAAACATTCAGTACTTC. Its translation is CASRKRLAKNIQYF.

The chain employs TRBV7-9 and TRBJ2-3; TRBD1 matches 9 bases. The CDR3 is 14 amino acids. The germline V gene encodes CDR1 SEHNR and CDR2 FQNEAQ (reference sequence). The ends lost 3 bases at V and 5 bases at J; junction bases unmatched: 3. The CDR3: CASSLDRGEDTQYF. The CDR3 DNA is TGTGCCAGCAGCTTGGACAGGGGAGAAGATACGCAGTATTTT.

The gene calls are TRBV4-1 and TRBJ1-1; D may be TRBD1 (5 bases). CDR1 and CDR2 from the germline V gene are MGHRA and YSYEKL. The CDR3 length is 15 residues. Trimming took 0 bases from V and 3 from J, leaving 11 bases between them. The CDR3 DNA sequence: TGCGCCAGCAGCCAAGATCGGGACCCGGACACTGAAGCTTTCTTT. It translates to CASSQDRDPDTEAFF.

This rearrangement joins TRBV7-3 to TRBJ1-5; the match to TRBD1 covers 8 bases. CDR1 SGHTA and CDR2 FQGTGA come from the germline V gene. CDR3 length: 15 amino acids. Trimming cost V 6 bases and J 5 bases; bases outside gene matches: 9. Here the CDR3 reads CASSPPGQVHQPQHF. CDR3 DNA sequence: TGTGCCAGCAGTCCTCCGGGACAGGTTCATCAGCCCCAGCATTTT.

This chain joins TRBV30 and TRBJ1-5; D is unclear. CDR1 and CDR2 from the germline V gene are GTSNPN and SVGIG (reference sequence). Trimming cost V 5 bases and J 11 bases, with 13 bases left between them. The CDR3 is 11 residues long. The CDR3 nucleotides are TGTGCCTGGGTCCCCACACCGTCCCAGCATTTT. It codes for CAWVPTPSQHF.

The rearrangement links TRBV27 to TRBJ1-6; tentatively, D is TRBD1 (5 bases). In germline, CDR1 is MNHEY, CDR2 SMNVEV (reference sequence). V lost 0 bases, J lost 3 bases, and 12 bases lay in between. The CDR3 spans 17 residues. CDR3 residues: CASSLSFRGNYNSPLHF. CDR3 bases: TGTGCCAGCAGTTTATCCTTTCGGGGGAACTATAATTCACCCCTCCACTTT.

V gene TRBV6-5 combines with J gene TRBJ1-1; 8 bases agree with TRBD1. CDR1 is MNHEY and CDR2 is SVGAGI in the germline V gene. Trimming at V came to 5 bases and at J to 2 bases, leaving 7 bases not matched to a gene. The CDR3 spans 15 residues. CDR3 in amino acids: CASSTGTGLNTEAFF. The CDR3 DNA reads TGTGCCAGCAGTACCGGGACAGGACTTAACACTGAAGCTTTCTTT.

The chain is built from TRBV6-5 and TRBJ1-2, with a tentative D call TRBD1 (5 bases). The CDR3 is 14 amino acids. Trimming removed 4 bases at V and 1 base at J, with 10 bases between. From germline, CDR1 is MNHEY and CDR2 SVGAGI. The CDR3 region is CASSSSGGNYGYTF. CDR3 sequence (DNA): TGTGCCAGCAGTTCTTCCGGGGGTAACTATGGCTACACCTTC.

V is TRBV5-6 and J is TRBJ1-2; tentatively, D is TRBD1 (5 bases). The CDR3 loop spans 14 amino acids. With 4 bases removed from V and 9 bases from J, the gap between germline ends came to 19 bases. Germline values: CDR1 SGHDT, CDR2 YYEEEE. The CDR3 DNA reads TGTGCCAGCAGCCCAGGATCAGGGTACGAAAGCTACACCTTC. It is translated as CASSPGSGYESYTF.

This clone was counted between two and nine times. V is TRBV19 and J is TRBJ1-2; no reliable D call. The V end was cut by 9 bases, the J end by 8 bases, with 10 bases between. Germline values: CDR1 LNHDA, CDR2 SQIVND (reference sequence). The CDR3 consists of 10 residues. The CDR3 region has the DNA TGTGCCAGCCGAGGCGTCGGCTACACCTTC. Residues: CASRGVGYTF.

The V call is TRBV29-1, the J call TRBJ2-7, with 10 bases fitting TRBD1. CDR3 length: 13 amino acids. The trim removed 6 bases at V and 3 bases at J, leaving 5 bases unmatched. Germline V gene sequence: CDR1 SQVTM, CDR2 ANQGSEA. This chain's CDR3 is CSVSTGGFYEQYF. Here the CDR3 DNA reads TGCAGCGTCTCGACAGGGGGCTTCTACGAGCAGTACTTC.

The chain employs TRBV28 and TRBJ2-3, with 10 bases that match TRBD1. This CDR3 contains 17 residues. V gave up 5 bases and J gave up 4 bases; unmatched junction bases: 12. Germline CDR1 MDHEN, CDR2 SYDVKM. CDR3 in amino acids: CASSPTDRGKRADTQYF. The DNA for the CDR3 is TGTGCCAGCAGTCCAACGGACAGGGGGAAGCGGGCAGATACGCAGTATTTT.

This chain uses TRBV25-1 with TRBJ1-1; 7 bases are a match to TRBD1. V lost 3 bases and J lost 1; bases outside the gene matches: 5. CDR3 length: 15 amino acids. Germline CDR1 reads MGHDK; CDR2 reads SYGVNS. DNA for the CDR3: TGTGCCAGCAGTGACAGGGGGAGCGGGAACACTGAAGCTTTCTTT. It encodes CASSDRGSGNTEAFF.

This sequence joins TRBV7-2 and TRBJ2-3; TRBD1 or TRBD2 may be the D gene (6 bases each). The V end lost 5 bases, the J end lost 3 bases, and 18 bases lay between the germline ends. The CDR3 runs to 16 residues. Germline V gene lookup returns CDR1 SGHTA and CDR2 FQGNSA. The CDR3 protein is CASSPRGQGMTDTQYF. Written as DNA, the CDR3 is TGTGCCAGCAGCCCCCGGGGGCAGGGGATGACAGATACGCAGTATTTT.

This clone was counted a few times. V gene TRBV16 combines with J gene TRBJ1-4; weak D call: TRBD1 (5 bases). With 6 bases removed from V and 0 bases from J, the gap between germline ends came to 8 bases. The CDR3 extends over 14 amino acids. CDR1 and CDR2 from the germline V gene are KGHSY and FQNENV. In DNA, the CDR3 is TGTGCCAGCAGGCGGGGGGCAACTAATGAAAAACTGTTTTTT. Its protein is CASRRGATNEKLFF.

The CDR3 sequence: CASSRRTANYGYTF. CDR3 in DNA: TGTGCCAGCTCACGCAGGACAGCTAACTATGGCTACACCTTC. V and J are TRBV18 and TRBJ1-2; TRBD1 might be the D (6 bases). Germline lookup yields CDR1 KGHSH and CDR2 LQKENI. V dropped 4 bases and J dropped 0 bases, with 9 bases sitting between them. The CDR3 covers 14 residues.

This chain links TRBV7-2 with TRBJ2-5; D unresolved. The V gene lost 5 bases and the J gene lost 5 bases, with 18 bases spanning the gap. Looked up from germline, CDR1 is SGHTA and CDR2 is FQGNSA. This CDR3 is built from 15 residues. The CDR3 sequence is CASSPLARTWETQYF. CDR3 DNA sequence: TGTGCCAGCAGCCCCCTTGCGCGAACTTGGGAGACCCAGTACTTC.

The rearrangement joins TRBV5-4 to TRBJ2-5; either TRBD1 or TRBD2 may fit D (5 bases each). This CDR3 comprises 15 residues. The V gene's germline CDR1 is SGHNT and CDR2 YYREEE (reference sequence). V dropped 2 bases and J dropped 1 base, with 12 bases sitting between them. CDR3 protein: CASSLQAGAQETQYF. DNA of the CDR3: TGTGCCAGCAGCTTACAAGCCGGGGCCCAAGAGACCCAGTACTTC. Full variable domain (rest looked up from reference TRBV5-4 and TRBJ2-5): ETGVTQSPTHLIKTRGQQVTLRCSSQSGHNTVSWYQQALGQGPQFIFQYYREEENGRGNFPPRFSGLQFPNYSSELNVNALELDDSALYLCASSLQAGAQETQYFGPGTRLLVL.

The rearrangement links TRBV11-2 to TRBJ1-5; D possibly corresponds to TRBD1 (5 bases). Germline V gives CDR1 SGHAT, CDR2 FQNNGV. V lost 3 bases, J lost 5 bases, and 14 bases lay in between. This CDR3 has 15 amino acids. In DNA form, the CDR3 reads TGTGCCAGCAGCTTGGGGGGGGGAGGATATCAGCCCCAGCATTTT. Amino acid sequence: CASSLGGGGYQPQHF.

The gene calls are TRBV27 and TRBJ2-1; D is ambiguous. The CDR3 runs 13 residues. Trimming stripped 3 bases from V and 4 bases from J, with 7 bases between. Germline V lookup: CDR1 MNHEY, CDR2 SMNVEV (reference sequence). DNA for the CDR3: TGTGCCAGCAGTTTCGTAGGTTACAATGAGCAGTTCTTC. Translating it yields CASSFVGYNEQFF.

As to this clone: Other nucleotide sequences from this sample produce the same CDR3. This sequence joins TRBV7-2 and TRBJ1-5, with D hard to call. Trimming took 1 base from V and 0 from J, leaving 7 bases between them. From germline, CDR1 is SGHTA and CDR2 FQGNSA. This CDR3 has 15 residues. The CDR3 coding sequence is TGTGCCAGCAGCTTAGAGGCAGATAGCAATCAGCCCCAGCATTTT. It is translated as CASSLEADSNQPQHF.

The chain couples TRBV7-9 to TRBJ1-6; D might be TRBD1 (6 bases). V was pared by 5 bases and J by 6 bases, with 14 bases between. This CDR3 spans 15 amino acids. Germline V gene lookup returns CDR1 SEHNR and CDR2 FQNEAQ (reference sequence). CDR3 in DNA: TGTGCCAGCAGCGTCTCGGGACAATTTAATTCACCCCTCCACTTT. This gives the protein CASSVSGQFNSPLHF.

The chain couples TRBV4-3 to TRBJ2-1; 11 nucleotides match TRBD1. CDR3 length equals 16 residues. With V trimmed by 3 bases and J by 10 bases, 11 bases remained unmatched. Looked up from germline, CDR1 is LGHNA and CDR2 is YSLEER. Here the CDR3 DNA reads TGCGCCAGCAGCCAGGTCGGGACAGGGGGTCCCAGGGAGCAGTTCTTC. Its translation is CASSQVGTGGPREQFF.

The gene calls are TRBV2 and TRBJ2-1, with D tentatively TRBD1 (6 bases). The V and J ends lost 2 bases and 4 bases respectively, with 12 bases between them. There are 15 residues in the CDR3. CDR1 SNHLY and CDR2 FYNNEI come from the germline V gene. CDR3 protein: CASSERSGTYNEQFF. CDR3 sequence (DNA): TGTGCCAGCAGTGAAAGATCCGGGACATACAATGAGCAGTTCTTC.

J is TRBJ1-4 and V is TRBV28, with D perhaps matching TRBD1 (5 bases). There are 15 residues in the CDR3. V lost 5 bases and J 6 bases, leaving 16 bases between the germline ends. Germline CDR1 MDHEN, CDR2 SYDVKM. In DNA, the CDR3 is TGTGCCAGCAGTCCCCGGGGCCAGGGAGATGAAAAACTGTTTTTT. The encoded protein is CASSPRGQGDEKLFF. The complete variable domain, with remaining parts taken from reference TRBV28 and TRBJ1-4, reads DVKVTQSSRYLVKRTGEKVFLECVQDMDHENMFWYRQDPGLGLRLIYFSYDVKMKEKGDIPEGYSVSREKKERFSLILESASTNQTSMYLCASSPRGQGDEKLFFGSGTQLSVL.

The chain couples TRBV18 to TRBJ2-7; D may be TRBD1 (6 bases). Germline V lookup: CDR1 KGHSH, CDR2 LQKENI. This CDR3 contains 16 residues. The ends were cut back, 3 bases at V and 4 bases at J, with 19 bases in the middle. The CDR3 sequence is CASSPYGQGGYYEQYV. The CDR3 bases are TGTGCCAGCTCACCTTATGGCCAAGGGGGATATTACGAGCAGTACGTC.

The chain combines TRBV28 with TRBJ1-2; weak D call: TRBD1 (6 bases). The germline V gene has CDR1 MDHEN and CDR2 SYDVKM. There are 14 residues in the CDR3. Between the trimmed V and J ends, which lost 3 bases and 4 bases, there was a span of 12 bases. CDR3 protein: CASSFQQGLYGYTF. In DNA, the CDR3 is TGTGCCAGCAGTTTTCAACAGGGTCTCTATGGCTACACCTTC.